The entry that follows covers one T cell receptor (beta chain) sequence. The TCR beta repertoire was assessed by survey-level immunoSEQ sequencing. This table comes from immunoSEQ multiplex PCR, and its TCRdb copy is limited to in-frame clones, with some not included. The table lists tens of thousands of clones, just over 90% of them singletons. This CDR3 comprises 20 residues. Germline V gives CDR1 LGHNA, CDR2 YSLEER. The V and J ends lost 1 base and 4 bases, in that order; junction bases with no gene match: 18. Specimen: PBMCs. The gene calls are TRBV4-3 and TRBJ2-3; TRBD2 aligns across 9 bases. This clonotype originated in a man aged 35-49 years with rheumatoid arthritis. The CDR3 is CASSQGTKSLAGVSADTQYF. CDR3 DNA: TGCGCCAGCAGCCAAGGGACAAAAAGCTTAGCGGGAGTCAGCGCAGATACGCAGTATTTT.